This T cell receptor (beta chain) stems from a study of Tregs in tolerant kidney transplant recipients. Clones were sequenced by immunoSEQ multiplex PCR, and TCRdb holds only the in-frame ones, with some missing. The sample has over 45,000 clones; the top ten hold around 0.8%. Trimming removed 2 bases at V and 3 bases at J, with 13 bases between. The V gene's germline CDR1 is LNHDA and CDR2 SQIVND (reference sequence). CDR3 size: 15 residues. In the case of this clone: The read comes to an end 3 residues before the CDR3 does, leaving the germline J gene to fill in the end.

Sample: CD4+ T cells from blood, taken before the transplant. The receptor's source is a human donor who received a combined kidney and bone marrow transplant. V and J are TRBV19 and TRBJ1-2; TRBD1 is a possible D gene (6 bases). The CDR3 loop is CASSIPQQGDYGYTF. The CDR3 DNA, read in part, is TGTGCCAGTAGTATACCCCAACAGGGTGACTATGGC.